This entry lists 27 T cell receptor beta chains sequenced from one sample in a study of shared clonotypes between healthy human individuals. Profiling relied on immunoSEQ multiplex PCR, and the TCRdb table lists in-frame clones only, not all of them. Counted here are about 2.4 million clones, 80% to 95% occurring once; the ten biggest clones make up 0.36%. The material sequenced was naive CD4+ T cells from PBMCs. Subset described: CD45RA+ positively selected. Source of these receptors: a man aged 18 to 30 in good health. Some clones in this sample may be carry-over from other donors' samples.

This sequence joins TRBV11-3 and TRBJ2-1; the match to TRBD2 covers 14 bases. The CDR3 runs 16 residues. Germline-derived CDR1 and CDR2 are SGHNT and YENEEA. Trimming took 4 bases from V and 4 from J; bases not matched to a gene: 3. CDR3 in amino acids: CASSSGTSGGYNEQFF. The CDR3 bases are TGTGCCAGCAGCTCCGGGACTAGCGGGGGATACAATGAGCAGTTCTTC. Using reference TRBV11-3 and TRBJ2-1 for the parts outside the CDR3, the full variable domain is EAGVVQSPRYKIIEKKQPVAFWCNPISGHNTLYWYLQNLGQGPELLIRYENEEAVDDSQLPKDRFSAERLKGVDSTLKIQPAELGDSAVYLCASSSGTSGGYNEQFFGPGTRLTVL.

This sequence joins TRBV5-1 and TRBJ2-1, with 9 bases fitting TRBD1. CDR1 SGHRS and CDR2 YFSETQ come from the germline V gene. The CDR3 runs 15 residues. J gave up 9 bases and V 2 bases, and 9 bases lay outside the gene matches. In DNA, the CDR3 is TGCGCCAGCAGCTTAACCGGGACAGGGTGGTTTGAGCAGTTCTTC. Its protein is CASSLTGTGWFEQFF.

The CDR3 region is CASSPGQGAWETQYF. The CDR3 bases are TGTGCCAGCAGCCCCGGACAGGGGGCGTGGGAGACCCAGTACTTC. V and J are TRBV7-3 and TRBJ2-5; 11 bases map to TRBD1. There are 15 residues in the CDR3. Unmatched junction bases numbered 7, after V lost 5 bases and J lost 5 bases. Looked up from germline, CDR1 is SGHTA and CDR2 is FQGTGA.

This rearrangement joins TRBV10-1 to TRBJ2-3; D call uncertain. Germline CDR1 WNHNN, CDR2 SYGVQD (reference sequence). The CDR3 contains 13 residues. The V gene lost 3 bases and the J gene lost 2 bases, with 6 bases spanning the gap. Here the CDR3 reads CASSDGITDTQYF. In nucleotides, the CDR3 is TGCGCCAGCAGTGACGGAATCACAGATACGCAGTATTTT.

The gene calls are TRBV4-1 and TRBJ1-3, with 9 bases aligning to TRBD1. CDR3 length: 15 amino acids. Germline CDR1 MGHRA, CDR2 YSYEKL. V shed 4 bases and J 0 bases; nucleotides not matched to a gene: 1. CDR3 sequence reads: CASSLDRGSGNTIYF. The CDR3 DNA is TGCGCCAGCAGCCTGGACAGGGGCTCTGGAAACACCATATATTTT.

Here the CDR3 DNA reads TGTGCCAGCAGTGCCTCACAGGGGAGCAGACTAGCGGGAGTTTTTACCGGGGAGCTGTTTTTT. Protein: CASSASQGSRLAGVFTGELFF. The chain carries TRBV6-4 and TRBJ2-2; 12 bases are a match to TRBD2. J gave up 5 bases and V 4 bases, and 20 bases lay outside the gene matches. From germline, CDR1 is MRHNA and CDR2 SNTAGT. CDR3 length equals 21 residues.

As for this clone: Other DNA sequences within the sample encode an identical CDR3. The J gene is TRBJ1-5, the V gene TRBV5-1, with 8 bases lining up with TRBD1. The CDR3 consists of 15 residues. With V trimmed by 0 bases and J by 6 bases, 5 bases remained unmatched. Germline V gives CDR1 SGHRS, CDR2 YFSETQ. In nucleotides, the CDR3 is TGCGCCAGCAGCTTGGGGCAGGGGGCGGGTCAGCCCCAGCATTTT. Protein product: CASSLGQGAGQPQHF.

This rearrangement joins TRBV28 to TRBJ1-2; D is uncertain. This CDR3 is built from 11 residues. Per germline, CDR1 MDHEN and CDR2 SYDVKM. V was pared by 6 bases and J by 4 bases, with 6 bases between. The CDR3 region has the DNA TGTGCCAGCAGCGCTACCTATGGCTACACCTTC. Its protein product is CASSATYGYTF.

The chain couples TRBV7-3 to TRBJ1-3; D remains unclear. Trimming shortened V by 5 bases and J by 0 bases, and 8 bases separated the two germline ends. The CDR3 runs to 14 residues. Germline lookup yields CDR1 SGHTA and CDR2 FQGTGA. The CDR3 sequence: CASSPGSSGNTIYF. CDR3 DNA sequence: TGTGCCAGCAGCCCAGGCAGCTCTGGAAACACCATATATTTT.

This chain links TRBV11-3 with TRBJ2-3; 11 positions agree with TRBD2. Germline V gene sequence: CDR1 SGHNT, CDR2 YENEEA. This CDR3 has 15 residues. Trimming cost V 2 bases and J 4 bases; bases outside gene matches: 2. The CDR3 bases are TGTGCCAGCAGCTTACTAGCGGGGGGCCCAGATACGCAGTATTTT. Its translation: CASSLLAGGPDTQYF.

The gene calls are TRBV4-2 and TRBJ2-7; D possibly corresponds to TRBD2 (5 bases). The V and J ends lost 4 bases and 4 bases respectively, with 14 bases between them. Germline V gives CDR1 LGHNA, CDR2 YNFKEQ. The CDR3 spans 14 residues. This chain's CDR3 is CASSPGVGEYEQYF. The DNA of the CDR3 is TGTGCCAGCAGCCCTGGCGTGGGAGAGTACGAGCAGTACTTC.

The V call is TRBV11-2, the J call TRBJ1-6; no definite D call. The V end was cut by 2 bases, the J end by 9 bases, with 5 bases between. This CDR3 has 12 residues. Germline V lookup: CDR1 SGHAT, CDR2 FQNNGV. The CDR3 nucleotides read TGTGCCAGCAGCTTATCAAGTTCACCCCTCCACTTT. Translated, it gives CASSLSSSPLHF.

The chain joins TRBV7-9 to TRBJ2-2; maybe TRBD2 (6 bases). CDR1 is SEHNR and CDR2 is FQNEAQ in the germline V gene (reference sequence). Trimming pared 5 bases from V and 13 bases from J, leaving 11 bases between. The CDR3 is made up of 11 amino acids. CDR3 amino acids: CASSPGGGLFF. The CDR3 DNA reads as TGTGCCAGCAGCCCTGGGGGAGGGCTGTTTTTT.

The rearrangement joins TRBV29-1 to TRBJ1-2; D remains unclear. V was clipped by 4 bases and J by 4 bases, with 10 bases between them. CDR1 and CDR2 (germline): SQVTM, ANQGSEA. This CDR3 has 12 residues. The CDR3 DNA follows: TGCAGCGTTGGCGGAGTAAGCTATGGCTACACCTTC. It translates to CSVGGVSYGYTF.

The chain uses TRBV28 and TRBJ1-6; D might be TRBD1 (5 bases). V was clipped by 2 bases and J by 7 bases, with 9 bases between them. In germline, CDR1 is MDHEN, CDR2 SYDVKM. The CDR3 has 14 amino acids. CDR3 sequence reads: CASSLQGTNSPLHF. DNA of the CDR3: TGTGCCAGCAGTTTACAGGGAACGAATTCACCCCTCCACTTT. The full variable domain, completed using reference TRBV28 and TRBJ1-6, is DVKVTQSSRYLVKRTGEKVFLECVQDMDHENMFWYRQDPGLGLRLIYFSYDVKMKEKGDIPEGYSVSREKKERFSLILESASTNQTSMYLCASSLQGTNSPLHFGNGTRLTVT.

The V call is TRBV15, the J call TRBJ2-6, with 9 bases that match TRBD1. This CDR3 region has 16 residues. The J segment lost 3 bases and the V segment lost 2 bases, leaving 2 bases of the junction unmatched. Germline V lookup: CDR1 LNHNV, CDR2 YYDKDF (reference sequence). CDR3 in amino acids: CATSRWDRVGANVLTF. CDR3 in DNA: TGTGCCACCAGCAGATGGGACAGGGTTGGGGCCAACGTCCTGACTTTC.

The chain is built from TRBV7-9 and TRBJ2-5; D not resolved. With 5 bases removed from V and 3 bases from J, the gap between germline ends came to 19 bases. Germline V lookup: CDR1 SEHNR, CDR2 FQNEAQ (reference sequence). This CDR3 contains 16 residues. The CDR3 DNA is TGTGCCAGCAGCCAAACCCTCACCCGAGGAGAAGAGACCCAGTACTTC. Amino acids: CASSQTLTRGEETQYF.

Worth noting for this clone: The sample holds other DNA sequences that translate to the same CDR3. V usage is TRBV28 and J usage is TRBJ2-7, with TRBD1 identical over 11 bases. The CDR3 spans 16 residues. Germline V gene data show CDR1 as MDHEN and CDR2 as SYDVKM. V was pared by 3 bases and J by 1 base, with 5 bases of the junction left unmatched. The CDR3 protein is CASSLAGTGGSYEQYF. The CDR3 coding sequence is TGTGCCAGCAGTTTGGCCGGGACAGGGGGGTCCTACGAGCAGTACTTC.

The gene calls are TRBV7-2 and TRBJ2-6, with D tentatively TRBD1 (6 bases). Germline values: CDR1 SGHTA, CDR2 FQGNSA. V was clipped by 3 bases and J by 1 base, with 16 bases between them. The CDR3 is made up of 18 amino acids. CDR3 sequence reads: CASSFLARQVSGANVLTF. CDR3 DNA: TGTGCCAGCAGCTTTTTGGCAAGACAGGTATCTGGGGCCAACGTCCTGACTTTC.

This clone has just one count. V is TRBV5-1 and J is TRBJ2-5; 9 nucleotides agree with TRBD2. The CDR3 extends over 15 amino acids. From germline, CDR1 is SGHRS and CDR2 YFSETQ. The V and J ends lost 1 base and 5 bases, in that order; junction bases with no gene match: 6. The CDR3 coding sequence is TGCGCCAGCAGCTTGTCATTAGCGGGAGTGGAGACCCAGTACTTC. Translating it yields CASSLSLAGVETQYF. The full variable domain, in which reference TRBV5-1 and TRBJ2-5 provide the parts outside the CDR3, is KAGVTQTPRYLIKTRGQQVTLSCSPISGHRSVSWYQQTPGQGLQFLFEYFSETQRNKGNFPGRFSGRQFSNSRSEMNVSTLELGDSALYLCASSLSLAGVETQYFGPGTRLLVL.

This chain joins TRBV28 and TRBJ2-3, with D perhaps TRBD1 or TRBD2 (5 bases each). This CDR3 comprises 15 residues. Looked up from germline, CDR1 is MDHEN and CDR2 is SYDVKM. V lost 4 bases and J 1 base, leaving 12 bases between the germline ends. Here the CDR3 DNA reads TGTGCCAGCAGTTCAGGGCGGGCGGGCACAGATACGCAGTATTTT. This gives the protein CASSSGRAGTDTQYF.

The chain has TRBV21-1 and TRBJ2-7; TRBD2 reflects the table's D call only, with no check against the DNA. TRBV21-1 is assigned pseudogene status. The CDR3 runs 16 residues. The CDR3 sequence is CASSKVQREVSYEQYF. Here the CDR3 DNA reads TGTGCCAGCAGCAAAGTTCAGAGGGAGGTCTCCTACGAGCAGTACTTC.

The CDR3 DNA follows: TGCGCCAGCAGTCCCCCGGGACTAGCGGGAGCGGAAGAGCAGTACTTC. It yields the protein CASSPPGLAGAEEQYF. The J gene is TRBJ2-7, the V gene TRBV5-1; TRBD2 matches 14 bases. The V gene's germline CDR1 is SGHRS and CDR2 YFSETQ. CDR3 length equals 16 residues. The V segment lost 5 bases and the J segment 7 bases; nucleotides outside the gene matches: 11.

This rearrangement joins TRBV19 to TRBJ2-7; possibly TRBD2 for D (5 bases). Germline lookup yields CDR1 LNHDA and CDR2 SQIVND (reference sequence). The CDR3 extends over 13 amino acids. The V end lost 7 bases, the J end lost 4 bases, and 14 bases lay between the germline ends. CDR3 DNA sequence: TGTGCCAGTACAGGTGGGAGAGGTTACGAGCAGTACTTC. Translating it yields CASTGGRGYEQYF.

CDR3 protein: CASSWGDRYQQYF. CDR3 bases: TGTGCCAGCAGCTGGGGGGACAGGTACCAGCAGTACTTC. This chain joins TRBV7-2 and TRBJ2-4; 8 bases are a match to TRBD1. The V and J ends lost 4 bases and 13 bases, in that order; junction bases with no gene match: 9. Germline V gene lookup returns CDR1 SGHTA and CDR2 FQGNSA. The CDR3 is 13 amino acids.

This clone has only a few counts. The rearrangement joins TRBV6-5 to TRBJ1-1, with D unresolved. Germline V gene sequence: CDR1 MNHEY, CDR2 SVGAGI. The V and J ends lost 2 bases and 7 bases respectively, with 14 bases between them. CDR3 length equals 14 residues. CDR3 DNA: TGTGCCAGCAGTTACAGGGCCGGGGAAGGTGAAGCTTTCTTT. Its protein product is CASSYRAGEGEAFF.

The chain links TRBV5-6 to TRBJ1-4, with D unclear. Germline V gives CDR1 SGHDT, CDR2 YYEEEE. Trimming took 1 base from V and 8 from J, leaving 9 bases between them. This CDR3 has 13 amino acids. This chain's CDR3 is CASSLRRREKLFF. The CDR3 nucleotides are TGTGCCAGCAGCTTGAGGCGGCGGGAAAAACTGTTTTTT.